The 25 T cell receptor beta chains reported below all come from one sample, sequenced in a study of OX40 agonist ivuxolimab in advanced cancers. The assay was immunoSEQ multiplex PCR, and TCRdb's table has in-frame clones only and misses some. The profile shows 65,000 to 70,000 clones, over 75% of them singletons. Specimen: CD4+ or CD8+ T cells sorted from blood, collected in a trial of the OX40 agonist ivuxolimab. The receptors were sampled from an adult with an advanced solid tumor such as melanoma, head and neck, liver or kidney cancer.

The V and J genes are TRBV6-6 and TRBJ2-2; D may be TRBD1 (6 bases). Per the germline V gene, CDR1 is MNHNY and CDR2 is SVGAGI (reference sequence). The CDR3 contains 14 residues. Trimming stripped 4 bases from V and 4 bases from J, with 10 bases between. CDR3 sequence (DNA): TGTGCCAGCAGTTGGACAGTGGGCACCGGGGAGCTGTTTTTT. This translates into CASSWTVGTGELFF.

The DNA for the CDR3 is TGCGCCAGCAGCCAAAGGGATACCGGGACTAGCGGGGGCCTTACCTACGAGCAGTACTTC. Translating gives CASSQRDTGTSGGLTYEQYF. The rearrangement links TRBV4-1 to TRBJ2-7; 14 bases line up with TRBD2. Germline-derived CDR1 and CDR2 are MGHRA and YSYEKL. This CDR3 contains 20 residues. Trimming took 2 bases from V and 2 from J; bases not matched to a gene: 14.

The chain links TRBV9 to TRBJ2-7, with D possibly being TRBD1 (6 bases). The CDR3 spans 15 residues. V shed 0 bases and J shed 2 bases, with 12 bases lying between them. CDR1 and CDR2 (germline): SGDLS, YYNGEE. The CDR3 nucleotides read TGTGCCAGCAGCGTAGGACAGGTGCAGCCCTACGAGCAGTACTTC. This encodes CASSVGQVQPYEQYF.

The gene calls are TRBV18 and TRBJ1-6, with D unresolved. CDR3 length: 15 amino acids. With 6 bases removed from V and 5 bases from J, the gap between germline ends came to 14 bases. Germline V CDR1 and CDR2: KGHSH, LQKENI. CDR3 protein: CASSSKHSNNSPLHF. CDR3 nucleotide sequence: TGTGCCAGCTCCTCAAAGCACTCGAATAATTCACCCCTCCACTTT.

The count of this clone is one. CDR3 in DNA: TGTGCCGCGTCAGACGGGACAGGGGTTGTTGGCTACACCTTC. It yields the protein CAASDGTGVVGYTF. The J gene is TRBJ1-2, the V gene TRBV19; 10 nucleotides agree with TRBD1. The CDR3 is made up of 14 amino acids. CDR1 LNHDA and CDR2 SQIVND come from the germline V gene (reference sequence). Trimming took 11 bases from V and 7 from J; bases not matched to a gene: 13.

This chain joins TRBV27 and TRBJ1-2; 8 bases match TRBD1. Trimming at V came to 5 bases and at J to 5 bases, leaving 4 bases not matched to a gene. The CDR3 length is 13 residues. Per the germline V gene, CDR1 is MNHEY and CDR2 is SMNVEV (reference sequence). The CDR3 loop is CASSATGEYGYTF. CDR3 nucleotides: TGTGCCAGCAGTGCGACAGGGGAGTATGGCTACACCTTC.

J is TRBJ2-5 and V is TRBV7-3, with D maybe TRBD2 (5 bases). Germline V CDR1 and CDR2: SGHTA, FQGTGA. Trimming stripped 1 base from V and 0 bases from J, with 12 bases between. The length of the CDR3 is 16 residues. The CDR3 DNA follows: TGTGCCAGCAGCTTAAGGGAACGGGGAAACCAAGAGACCCAGTACTTC. Translation gives CASSLRERGNQETQYF.

This chain joins TRBV11-2 and TRBJ2-3; a possible D gene is TRBD2 (5 bases). This CDR3 contains 14 residues. Looked up from germline, CDR1 is SGHAT and CDR2 is FQNNGV. Trimming took off 7 bases at V and 2 bases at J, with 13 bases between the two ends. The CDR3 DNA reads as TGTGCCAGCACGCCCAGACTATCCACAGATACGCAGTATTTT. Translating gives CASTPRLSTDTQYF.

This chain uses TRBV11-2 with TRBJ2-7; D remains unclear. V was pared by 4 bases and J by 0 bases, with 16 bases between. Germline V CDR1 and CDR2: SGHAT, FQNNGV. The CDR3 sequence is 16 residues long. The DNA for the CDR3 is TGTGCCAGCAGCTCATTCAGCACCTCAAGCTCCTACGAGCAGTACTTC. Its protein is CASSSFSTSSSYEQYF. Using reference TRBV11-2 and TRBJ2-7 for the parts outside the CDR3, the full variable domain is EAGVAQSPRYKIIEKRQSVAFWCNPISGHATLYWYQQILGQGPKLLIQFQNNGVVDDSQLPKDRFSAERLKGVDSTLKIQPAKLEDSAVYLCASSSFSTSSSYEQYFGPGTRLTVT.

The chain is built from TRBV28 and TRBJ2-3, with unresolved D. Trimming shortened V by 2 bases and J by 5 bases, and 8 bases separated the two germline ends. The CDR3 has 13 residues. Germline lookup yields CDR1 MDHEN and CDR2 SYDVKM. CDR3 coding DNA: TGTGCCAGCAGTTTAAGACCTGGAGATACGCAGTATTTT. Amino acid sequence: CASSLRPGDTQYF.

The V gene is TRBV9, the J gene TRBJ2-2, with D possibly TRBD2 on 6 matching bases. V lost 0 bases and J 4 bases, leaving 16 bases between the germline ends. The CDR3 loop spans 17 amino acids. Germline values: CDR1 SGDLS, CDR2 YYNGEE. The CDR3 DNA is TGTGCCAGCAGCGTAGATAGGCAGCCCGGGAGCACCGGGGAGCTGTTTTTT. It translates to CASSVDRQPGSTGELFF.

The genes are TRBV5-1 and TRBJ1-1; no clear D. The CDR3 has 13 amino acids. Germline V gene data show CDR1 as SGHRS and CDR2 as YFSETQ. Between the trimmed V and J ends, which lost 5 bases and 1 base, there was a span of 9 bases. The CDR3 DNA is TGCGCCAGCAGATTAGCACCGAACACTGAAGCTTTCTTT. This gives the protein CASRLAPNTEAFF.

This clone is a singleton in its sample. The sample contains more than one DNA sequence encoding this CDR3. The rearrangement links TRBV9 to TRBJ2-3; TRBD2 might be the D (6 bases). The CDR3 spans 15 residues. CDR1 is SGDLS, CDR2 YYNGEE, per germline. The ends were cut back, 0 bases at V and 1 base at J, with 9 bases in the middle. This CDR3 reads CASSVAGTGTDTQYF. In DNA form, the CDR3 reads TGTGCCAGCAGCGTAGCTGGGACTGGCACAGATACGCAGTATTTT.

The chain links TRBV5-6 to TRBJ2-7; 9 nucleotides line up with TRBD1. The length of the CDR3 is 14 residues. V lost 2 bases and J lost 4; bases outside the gene matches: 4. Germline V gene sequence: CDR1 SGHDT, CDR2 YYEEEE. The CDR3, as DNA: TGTGCCAGCAGCTTCTTTGGACAGGGGTACGAGCAGTACTTC. Protein sequence: CASSFFGQGYEQYF. Looking up the rest from reference TRBV5-6 and TRBJ2-7 gives the full variable domain: DAGVTQSPTHLIKTRGQQVTLRCSPKSGHDTVSWYQQALGQGPQFIFQYYEEEERQRGNFPDRFSGHQFPNYSSELNVNALLLGDSALYLCASSFFGQGYEQYFGPGTRLTVT.

The rearrangement joins TRBV19 to TRBJ1-1; maybe TRBD1 (5 bases). The length of the CDR3 is 14 residues. Germline-derived CDR1 and CDR2 are LNHDA and SQIVND (reference sequence). Trimming cost V 3 bases and J 5 bases, with 13 bases left between them. The CDR3 nucleotides read TGTGCCAGTAGTATTGTCCCAGGGATAACTGAAGCTTTCTTT. Translation: CASSIVPGITEAFF.

V usage is TRBV6-1 and J usage is TRBJ2-2; perhaps TRBD1 as D (6 bases). Trimming took 4 bases from V and 5 from J, leaving 14 bases between them. The CDR3 extends over 15 amino acids. Germline CDR1 is MNHNS and CDR2 is SASEGT. This CDR3 is CASSGRQGLTGELFF. The DNA for the CDR3 is TGTGCCAGCAGTGGCCGGCAGGGGTTGACCGGGGAGCTGTTTTTT.

The rearrangement joins TRBV2 to TRBJ2-1; TRBD2 aligns across 14 bases. Germline values: CDR1 SNHLY, CDR2 FYNNEI. The ends lost 7 bases at V and 1 base at J; junction bases unmatched: 6. The CDR3 contains 17 residues. The CDR3, as DNA: TGTGCCAGCACCCCGGGACTAGCGGGAGAGTCCTACAATGAGCAGTTCTTC. It encodes CASTPGLAGESYNEQFF.

The J gene is TRBJ2-1, the V gene TRBV9; perhaps TRBD2 as D (6 bases). Germline assignment: CDR1 SGDLS and CDR2 YYNGEE. The V gene lost 3 bases and the J gene lost 9 bases, with 13 bases spanning the gap. The CDR3 has 13 residues. This CDR3 reads CASSAVGGPEQFF. CDR3 in DNA: TGTGCCAGCAGCGCCGTGGGGGGTCCTGAGCAGTTCTTC. The full variable domain, with the rest looked up from reference TRBV9 and TRBJ2-1, is DSGVTQTPKHLITATGQRVTLRCSPRSGDLSVYWYQQSLDQGLQFLIQYYNGEERAKGNILERFSAQQFPDLHSELNLSSLELGDSALYFCASSAVGGPEQFFGPGTRLTVL.

J is TRBJ1-1 and V is TRBV10-3, with 10 bases fitting TRBD1. The germline V gene has CDR1 ENHRY and CDR2 SYGVKD. The CDR3 consists of 15 residues. The V segment lost 4 bases and the J segment 5 bases; nucleotides outside the gene matches: 7. The CDR3 is CAISGQGAKRTEAFF. The DNA for the CDR3 is TGTGCCATCAGTGGACAGGGGGCGAAACGGACTGAAGCTTTCTTT.

The rearrangement joins TRBV30 to TRBJ1-5; 11 bases fit TRBD1. Per germline, CDR1 GTSNPN and CDR2 SVGIG (reference sequence). The CDR3 is 14 residues long. V shed 2 bases and J 6 bases; nucleotides not matched to a gene: 3. The CDR3 bases are TGTGCCTGGAGTCCTGGGACAGGGGGTCAGCCCCAGCATTTT. Translating gives CAWSPGTGGQPQHF.

The chain has TRBV11-2 and TRBJ1-1, with D perhaps TRBD1 (6 bases). Trimming shortened V by 7 bases and J by 0 bases, and 12 bases separated the two germline ends. The CDR3 loop spans 14 amino acids. Per the germline V gene, CDR1 is SGHAT and CDR2 is FQNNGV. CDR3 protein: CASIRGHLNTEAFF. The CDR3 DNA follows: TGTGCCAGCATCCGGGGACATTTGAACACTGAAGCTTTCTTT.

The rearrangement links TRBV6-4 to TRBJ2-2, with D unresolved. Germline values: CDR1 MRHNA, CDR2 SNTAGT. Trimming left V 2 bases short and J 4 bases short, with 11 bases between. The CDR3 has 15 amino acids. CDR3 nucleotide sequence: TGTGCCAGCAGTGACGCGTTTGATGGCACCGGGGAGCTGTTTTTT. It translates to CASSDAFDGTGELFF.

The rearrangement uses TRBV29-1 and TRBJ1-2; D gene ambiguous. This CDR3 has 15 amino acids. V lost 6 bases and J lost 3, with 20 bases in between. From germline, CDR1 is SQVTM and CDR2 ANQGSEA. The chain's CDR3 is CSVPLRAFLHYGYTF. The CDR3 bases are TGCAGCGTCCCACTAAGGGCATTCCTTCACTATGGCTACACCTTC.

The chain has TRBV6-4 and TRBJ2-7; the D is unclear. The CDR3 has 13 amino acids. Germline assignment: CDR1 MRHNA and CDR2 SNTAGT. V was trimmed by 3 bases and J by 6 bases, leaving 12 bases between them. DNA for the CDR3: TGTGCCAGCAGTGATGCTTGGGATTCCGAGCAGTACTTC. Translation gives CASSDAWDSEQYF.

CDR3 DNA: TGTGCCAGCAGCCCAACGGGATCCGGGTTATACTATGGCTACACCTTC. Residues: CASSPTGSGLYYGYTF. The chain uses TRBV7-9 and TRBJ1-2; D gene unclear. Germline CDR1 reads SEHNR; CDR2 reads FQNEAQ (reference sequence). CDR3 length: 16 amino acids. Trimming pared 5 bases from V and 3 bases from J, leaving 19 bases between.